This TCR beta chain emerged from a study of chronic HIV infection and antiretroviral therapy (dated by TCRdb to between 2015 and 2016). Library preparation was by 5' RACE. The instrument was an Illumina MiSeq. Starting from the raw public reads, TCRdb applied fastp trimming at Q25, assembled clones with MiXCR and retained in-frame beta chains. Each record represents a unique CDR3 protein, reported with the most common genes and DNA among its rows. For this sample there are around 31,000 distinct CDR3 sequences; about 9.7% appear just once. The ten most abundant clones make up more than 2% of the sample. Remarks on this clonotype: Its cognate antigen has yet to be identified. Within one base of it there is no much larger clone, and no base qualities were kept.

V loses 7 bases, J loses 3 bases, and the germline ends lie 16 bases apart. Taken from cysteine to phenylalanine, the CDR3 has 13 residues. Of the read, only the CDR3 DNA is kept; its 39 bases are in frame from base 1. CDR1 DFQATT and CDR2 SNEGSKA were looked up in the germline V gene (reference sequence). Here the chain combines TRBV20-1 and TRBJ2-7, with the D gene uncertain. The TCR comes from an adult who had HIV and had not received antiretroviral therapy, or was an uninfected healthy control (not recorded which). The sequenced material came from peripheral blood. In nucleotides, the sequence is TGCAGTGTCAGACATGCCAGTAACTACGAGCAGTACTTC. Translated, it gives CSVRHASNYEQYF.